Below, 14 T cell receptor beta chains from the same sample are listed, as sequenced in a study of beta chain features in type 1 diabetes. Study outcomes and limitations: When Type 1 diabetes patients were examined, their TCRB CDR3s proved moderately but significantly shorter in all four CD4+ subsets.

The study reverse transcribed the entire isolated RNA, so it sequenced expressed TCRB transcripts. The repertoire was sequenced with immunoSEQ multiplex PCR; TCRdb's copy has only in-frame clones and lacks some. The sample shows roughly 350,000 clones, 8% to 10% of them seen only once. These receptors have no identified antigens. The sequenced material came from central memory CD4+ T cells from blood. These receptors were taken from a young man with type 1 diabetes.

This clone has just a few counts. The chain is built from TRBV10-3 and TRBJ2-3; D is unresolved. This CDR3 has 14 residues. CDR1 is ENHRY, CDR2 SYGVKD, per germline. V was shortened by 10 bases and J by 3 bases, with 17 bases between the two germline ends. The CDR3 coding sequence is TGTGCCAGCCGGGTGACTTCGACGACAGATACGCAGTATTTT. Amino acids: CASRVTSTTDTQYF.

This clone has a handful of counts. The chain recombines TRBV10-3 with TRBJ2-7; either TRBD1 or TRBD2 may supply D (6 bases each). V lost 11 bases to trimming and J lost 1 base, with 9 bases between them. CDR1 is ENHRY and CDR2 is SYGVKD in the germline V gene. The CDR3 sequence is 11 residues long. The CDR3 DNA is TGTGCCGGAGGGGGATCCTACGAGCAGTACTTC. This gives the protein CAGGGSYEQYF.

This clone was seen more than once but under ten times. The V gene is TRBV14, the J gene TRBJ2-7; tentative D call: TRBD1 (6 bases). Trimming took off 10 bases at V and 1 base at J, with 14 bases between the two ends. Germline CDR1 and CDR2: SGHDN and FVKESK. The CDR3 sequence is 13 residues long. CDR3 sequence reads: CAIQGFRSYEQYF. The CDR3 nucleotides are TGTGCCATCCAGGGGTTTCGGTCCTACGAGCAGTACTTC. Full variable domain (outside the CDR3, taken from reference TRBV14 and TRBJ2-7): EAGVTQFPSHSVIEKGQTVTLRCDPISGHDNLYWYRRVMGKEIKFLLHFVKESKQDESGMPNNRFLAERTGGTYSTLKVQPAELEDSGVYFCAIQGFRSYEQYFGPGTRLTVT.

This clone has just a few counts. The V and J genes are TRBV9 and TRBJ2-7, with TRBD2 matching over 10 bases. The CDR3 spans 15 residues. Trimming cost V 4 bases and J 5 bases; bases outside gene matches: 9. Germline values: CDR1 SGDLS, CDR2 YYNGEE. CDR3 in DNA: TGTGCCAGCAGCCCCAAGCGGGAGGGCTCACACGAGCAGTACTTC. It yields the protein CASSPKREGSHEQYF. Supplemented by reference TRBV9 and TRBJ2-7, the full variable domain reads DSGVTQTPKHLITATGQRVTLRCSPRSGDLSVYWYQQSLDQGLQFLIQYYNGEERAKGNILERFSAQQFPDLHSELNLSSLELGDSALYFCASSPKREGSHEQYFGPGTRLTVT.

This clone appeared a few times. The chain is built from TRBV30 and TRBJ1-5, with 9 bases aligning to TRBD1. Germline lookup yields CDR1 GTSNPN and CDR2 SVGIG (reference sequence). This CDR3 comprises 15 residues. The V gene end was trimmed by 3 bases and the J gene end by 1 base; junction bases not matched to a gene: 4. For the CDR3, the DNA is TGTGCCTGGAGCATACAGGGGGCGAGCAATCAGCCCCAGCATTTT. The encoded protein is CAWSIQGASNQPQHF.

The chain employs TRBV7-6 and TRBJ2-5; weak D call: TRBD1 (5 bases). CDR1 SGHVS and CDR2 FNYEAQ come from the germline V gene. The CDR3 extends over 14 amino acids. V gave up 2 bases and J gave up 3 bases, with 10 bases separating them. CDR3 coding DNA: TGTGCCAGCAGCTTATATGGGGCAAAAGAGACCCAGTACTTC. This codes for CASSLYGAKETQYF.

This clone was detected a few times. This chain connects TRBV27 to TRBJ2-7; 7 bases map to TRBD2. V shed 5 bases and J 2 bases; nucleotides not matched to a gene: 6. Germline-derived CDR1 and CDR2 are MNHEY and SMNVEV (reference sequence). The CDR3 contains 14 residues. This CDR3 reads CASSVRGGPYEQYF. The CDR3 coding sequence is TGTGCCAGCAGTGTTCGCGGGGGACCCTACGAGCAGTACTTC.

In this sample, this clone turned up a few times. The gene calls are TRBV19 and TRBJ1-4, with a tentative D call TRBD1 (6 bases). Germline-derived CDR1 and CDR2 are LNHDA and SQIVND (reference sequence). V lost 5 bases and J 7 bases, leaving 11 bases between the germline ends. This CDR3 is built from 13 residues. DNA of the CDR3: TGTGCCAGTAGTCCCTGGACAGCTGAAAAACTGTTTTTT. It specifies CASSPWTAEKLFF.

A few counts support this clone. This chain links TRBV29-1 with TRBJ1-2; 7 positions match TRBD1. The V and J ends lost 4 bases and 0 bases, in that order; junction bases with no gene match: 2. The V gene's germline CDR1 is SQVTM and CDR2 ANQGSEA. The CDR3 runs 13 residues. DNA for the CDR3: TGCAGCGTTGGGACAGGCCCTAACTATGGCTACACCTTC. Its protein is CSVGTGPNYGYTF.

CDR3 loop: CASSPQLADQETQYF. DNA of the CDR3: TGTGCCAGCTCTCCCCAGCTAGCGGACCAAGAGACCCAGTACTTC. The J gene is TRBJ2-5, the V gene TRBV18; 7 nucleotides agree with TRBD2. This CDR3 region has 15 residues. Germline CDR1 and CDR2: KGHSH and LQKENI. The V gene end was trimmed by 6 bases and the J gene end by 0 bases; junction bases not matched to a gene: 7.

This clone was recorded once. A much more abundant neighbour one base away suggests this may be a read error. The CDR3: CASSLGVGTGGNIQYF. CDR3 nucleotide sequence: TGTGCCAGCAGCTTAGGAGTAGGGACAGGGGGGAACATTCAGTACTTC. V gene TRBV7-2 combines with J gene TRBJ2-4, with 11 bases lining up with TRBD1. CDR1 SGHTA and CDR2 FQGNSA come from the germline V gene. Germline trimming cut 1 base from V and 7 bases from J; bases unmatched to any gene: 6. CDR3 length: 16 amino acids. The whole variable domain, remainder taken from reference TRBV7-2 and TRBJ2-4, is GAGVSQSPSNKVTEKGKDVELRCDPISGHTALYWYRQSLGQGLEFLIYFQGNSAPDKSGLPSDRFSAERTGGSVSTLTIQRTQQEDSAVYLCASSLGVGTGGNIQYFGAGTRLSVL.

This chain joins TRBV5-4 and TRBJ2-3; 8 nucleotides agree with TRBD2. V shed 10 bases and J 2 bases; nucleotides not matched to a gene: 6. The CDR3 runs to 13 residues. Germline lookup yields CDR1 SGHNT and CDR2 YYREEE (reference sequence). The CDR3 nucleotides are TGTGCCTCGGGAGGGTCGGACACAGATACGCAGTATTTT. This encodes CASGGSDTDTQYF.

This clone was found a few times. The genes are TRBV7-8 and TRBJ2-3; tentatively, D is TRBD2 (6 bases). Germline values: CDR1 SGHVS, CDR2 FQNEAQ. Trimming left V 1 base short and J 3 bases short, with 14 bases between. This CDR3 region has 16 residues. The CDR3: CASSLGGEEFTDTQYF. The CDR3 DNA is TGTGCCAGCAGCTTAGGAGGGGAGGAATTTACAGATACGCAGTATTTT. Drawing the rest from reference TRBV7-8 and TRBJ2-3, the complete variable domain is GAGVSQSPRYKVAKRGQDVALRCDPISGHVSLFWYQQALGQGPEFLTYFQNEAQLDKSGLPSDRFFAERPEGSVSTLKIQRTQQEDSAVYLCASSLGGEEFTDTQYFGPGTRLTVL.

In its sample, this clone was seen a few times. V is TRBV10-3 and J is TRBJ2-3; no definite D call. The CDR3 covers 13 residues. Trimming stripped 3 bases from V and 5 bases from J, with 9 bases between. Germline CDR1 is ENHRY and CDR2 is SYGVKD. CDR3: CAISESVRDTQYF. Written as DNA, the CDR3 is TGTGCCATCAGTGAATCGGTACGAGATACGCAGTATTTT.